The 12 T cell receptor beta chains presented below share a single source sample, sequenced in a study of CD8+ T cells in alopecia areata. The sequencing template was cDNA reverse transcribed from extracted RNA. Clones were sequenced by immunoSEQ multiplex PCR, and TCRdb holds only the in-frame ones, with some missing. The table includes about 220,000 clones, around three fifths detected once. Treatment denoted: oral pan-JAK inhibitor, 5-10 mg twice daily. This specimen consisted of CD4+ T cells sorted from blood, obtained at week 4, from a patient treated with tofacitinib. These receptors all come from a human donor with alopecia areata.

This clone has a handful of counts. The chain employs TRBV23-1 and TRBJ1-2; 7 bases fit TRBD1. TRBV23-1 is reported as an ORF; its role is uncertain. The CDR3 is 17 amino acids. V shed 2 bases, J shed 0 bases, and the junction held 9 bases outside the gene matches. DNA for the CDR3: TGCGCCAGCAGTCAAACACCAAGACAGGGAACTAACTATGGCTACACCTTC. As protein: CASSQTPRQGTNYGYTF.

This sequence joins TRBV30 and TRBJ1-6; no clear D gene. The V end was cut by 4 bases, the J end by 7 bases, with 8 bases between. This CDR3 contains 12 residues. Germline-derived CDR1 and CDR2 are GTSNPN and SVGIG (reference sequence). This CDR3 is CAWKGLNSPLHF. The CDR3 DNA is TGTGCCTGGAAGGGCCTCAATTCACCCCTCCACTTT.

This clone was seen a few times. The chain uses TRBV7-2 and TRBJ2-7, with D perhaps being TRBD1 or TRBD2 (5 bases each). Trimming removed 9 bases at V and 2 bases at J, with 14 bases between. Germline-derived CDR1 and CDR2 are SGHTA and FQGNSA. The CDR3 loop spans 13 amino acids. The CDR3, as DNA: TGTGCCAGTAGAGGGGCCCCCGCCTACGAGCAGTACTTC. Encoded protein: CASRGAPAYEQYF.

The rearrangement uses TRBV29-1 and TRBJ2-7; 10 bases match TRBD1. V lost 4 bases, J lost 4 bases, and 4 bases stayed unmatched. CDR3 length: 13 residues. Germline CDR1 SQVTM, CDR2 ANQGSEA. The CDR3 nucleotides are TGCAGCGTTGTACGGGACAGGGGTTACGAGCAGTACTTC. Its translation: CSVVRDRGYEQYF.

CDR3 nucleotides: TGTGCCAGCAGTTCCCTCAGGGTAGATGAGCAGTTCTTC. This codes for CASSSLRVDEQFF. This rearrangement joins TRBV28 to TRBJ2-1; possible D gene TRBD1, 5 bases. CDR3 length: 13 amino acids. The V gene lost 4 bases and the J gene lost 8 bases, with 12 bases spanning the gap. In germline, CDR1 is MDHEN, CDR2 SYDVKM.

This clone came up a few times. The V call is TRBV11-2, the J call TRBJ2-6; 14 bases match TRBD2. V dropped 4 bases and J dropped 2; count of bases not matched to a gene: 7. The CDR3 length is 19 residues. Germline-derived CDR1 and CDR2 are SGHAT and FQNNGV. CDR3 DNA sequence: TGTGCCAGCAGCTGGACTAGCGGGGGGCACTCAACTGGGGCCAACGTCCTGACTTTC. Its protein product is CASSWTSGGHSTGANVLTF.

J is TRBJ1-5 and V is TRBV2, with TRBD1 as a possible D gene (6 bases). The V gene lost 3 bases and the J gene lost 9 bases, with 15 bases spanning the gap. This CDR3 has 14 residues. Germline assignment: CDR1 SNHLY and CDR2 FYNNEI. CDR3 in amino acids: CASSDGQTHRPQHF. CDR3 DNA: TGTGCCAGCAGTGATGGACAGACGCATCGGCCCCAGCATTTT.

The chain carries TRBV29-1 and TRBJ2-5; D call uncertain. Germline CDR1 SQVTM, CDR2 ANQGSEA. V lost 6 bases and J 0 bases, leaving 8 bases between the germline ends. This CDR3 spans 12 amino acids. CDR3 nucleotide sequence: TGCAGCGTGGCAGACTACCAAGAGACCCAGTACTTC. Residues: CSVADYQETQYF.

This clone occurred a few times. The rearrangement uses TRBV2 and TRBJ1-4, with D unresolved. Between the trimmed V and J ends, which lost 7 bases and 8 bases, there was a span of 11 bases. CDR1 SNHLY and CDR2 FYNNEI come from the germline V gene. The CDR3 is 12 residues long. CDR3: CASIDNREKLFF. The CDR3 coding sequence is TGTGCCAGCATAGACAATAGAGAAAAACTGTTTTTT.

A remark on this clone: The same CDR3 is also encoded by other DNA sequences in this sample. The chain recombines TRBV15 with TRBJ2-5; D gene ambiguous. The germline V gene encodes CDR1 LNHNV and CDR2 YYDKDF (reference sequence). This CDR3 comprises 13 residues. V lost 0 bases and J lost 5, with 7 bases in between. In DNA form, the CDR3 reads TGTGCCACCAGCAGAGATTTAGGGGAGACCCAGTACTTC. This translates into CATSRDLGETQYF. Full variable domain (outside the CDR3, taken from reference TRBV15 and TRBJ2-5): DAMVIQNPRYQVTQFGKPVTLSCSQTLNHNVMYWYQQKSSQAPKLLFHYYDKDFNNEADTPDNFQSRRPNTSFCFLDIRSPGLGDTAMYLCATSRDLGETQYFGPGTRLLVL.

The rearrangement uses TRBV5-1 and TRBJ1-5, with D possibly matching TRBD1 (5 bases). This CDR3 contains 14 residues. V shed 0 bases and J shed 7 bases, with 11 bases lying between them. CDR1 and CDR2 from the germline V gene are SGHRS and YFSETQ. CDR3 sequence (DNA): TGCGCCAGCAGCTTGGGCGGGGGTGAGCAGCCCCAGCATTTT. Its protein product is CASSLGGGEQPQHF.

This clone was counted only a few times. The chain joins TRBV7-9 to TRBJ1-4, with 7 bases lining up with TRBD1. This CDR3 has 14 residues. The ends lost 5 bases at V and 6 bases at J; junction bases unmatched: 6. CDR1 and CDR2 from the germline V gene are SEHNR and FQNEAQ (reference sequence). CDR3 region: CASSTDRFYEKLFF. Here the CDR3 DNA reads TGTGCCAGCAGCACGGACAGGTTTTATGAAAAACTGTTTTTT. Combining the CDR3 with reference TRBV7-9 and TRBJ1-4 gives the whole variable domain DTGVSQNPRHKITKRGQNVTFRCDPISEHNRLYWYRQTLGQGPEFLTYFQNEAQLEKSRLLSDRFSAERPKGSFSTLEIQRTEQGDSAMYLCASSTDRFYEKLFFGSGTQLSVL.